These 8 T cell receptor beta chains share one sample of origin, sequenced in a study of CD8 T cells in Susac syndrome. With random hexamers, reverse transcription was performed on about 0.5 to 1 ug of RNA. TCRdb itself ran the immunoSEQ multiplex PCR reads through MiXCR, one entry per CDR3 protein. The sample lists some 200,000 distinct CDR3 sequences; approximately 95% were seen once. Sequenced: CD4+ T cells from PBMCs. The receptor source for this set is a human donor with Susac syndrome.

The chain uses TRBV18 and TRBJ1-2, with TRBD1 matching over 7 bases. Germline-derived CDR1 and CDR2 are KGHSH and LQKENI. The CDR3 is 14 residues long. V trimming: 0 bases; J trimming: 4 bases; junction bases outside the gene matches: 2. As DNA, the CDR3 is TGTGCCAGCTCACCACCGACAGGGATCTATGGCTACACCTTC. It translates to CASSPPTGIYGYTF.

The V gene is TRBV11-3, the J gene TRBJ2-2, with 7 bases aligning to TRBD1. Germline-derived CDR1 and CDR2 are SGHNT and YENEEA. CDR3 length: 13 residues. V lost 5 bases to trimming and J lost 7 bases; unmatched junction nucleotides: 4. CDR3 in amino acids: CASSRGLGGELFF. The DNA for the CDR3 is TGTGCCAGCAGCAGGGGGCTTGGCGGGGAGCTGTTTTTT.

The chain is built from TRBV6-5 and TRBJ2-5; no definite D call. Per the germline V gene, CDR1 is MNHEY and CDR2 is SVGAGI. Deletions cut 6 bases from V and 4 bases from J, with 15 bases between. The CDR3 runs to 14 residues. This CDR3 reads CASRNNIDRETQYF. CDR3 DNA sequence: TGTGCCAGCAGAAACAACATAGACCGAGAGACCCAGTACTTC.

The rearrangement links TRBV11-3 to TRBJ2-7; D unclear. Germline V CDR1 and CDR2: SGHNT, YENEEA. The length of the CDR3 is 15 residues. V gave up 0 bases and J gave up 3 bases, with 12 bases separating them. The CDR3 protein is CASSLEQPAFYEQYF. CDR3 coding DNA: TGTGCCAGCAGCTTAGAGCAACCGGCTTTCTACGAGCAGTACTTC.

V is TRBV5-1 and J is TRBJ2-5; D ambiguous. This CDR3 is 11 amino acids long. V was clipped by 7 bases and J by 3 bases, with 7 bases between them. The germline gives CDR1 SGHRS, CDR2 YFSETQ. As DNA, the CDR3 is TGCGCCAGCGGTGTGAAAGAGACCCAGTACTTC. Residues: CASGVKETQYF.

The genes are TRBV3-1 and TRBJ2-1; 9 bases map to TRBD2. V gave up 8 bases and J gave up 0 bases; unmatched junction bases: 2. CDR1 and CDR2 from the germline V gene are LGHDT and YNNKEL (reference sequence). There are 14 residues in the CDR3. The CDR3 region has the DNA TGTGCCAGCGTAGCGGGGGCCTCCTACAATGAGCAGTTCTTC. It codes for CASVAGASYNEQFF.

The CDR3 region has the DNA TGCAGCGTTGGAGGGGGTGGCAATCAGCCCCAGCATTTT. This codes for CSVGGGGNQPQHF. This sequence joins TRBV29-1 and TRBJ1-5; the D gene is possibly TRBD1 (6 bases). The ends were cut back, 4 bases at V and 2 bases at J, with 9 bases in the middle. The CDR3 is 13 amino acids. CDR1 is SQVTM and CDR2 is ANQGSEA in the germline V gene.

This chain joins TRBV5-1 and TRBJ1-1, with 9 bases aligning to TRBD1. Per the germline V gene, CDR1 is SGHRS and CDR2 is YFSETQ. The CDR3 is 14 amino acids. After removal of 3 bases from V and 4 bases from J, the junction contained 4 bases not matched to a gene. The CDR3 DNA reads TGCGCCAGCAGCTCACAGGGGGCAGGCACTGAAGCTTTCTTT. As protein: CASSSQGAGTEAFF.